This T cell receptor beta chain was retrieved from a study of T cell changes during pregnancy in multiple sclerosis. Losses at the gene ends were 1 base for V and 2 bases for J; bases not matched to a gene: 12. CDR3 size: 20 residues. Germline lookup yields CDR1 MNHGY and CDR2 SAAAGT. Some clones are missing from TCRdb's copy, which holds only in-frame ones; the method was immunoSEQ multiplex PCR. The sample carries more than 95,000 clones, 90% to 95% recorded once. The clonotype comes from a female donor with multiple sclerosis, enrolled in a pregnancy study. The V and J genes are TRBV6-8 and TRBJ1-5; 12 nucleotides agree with TRBD1. The material sequenced was peripheral blood, taken after pregnancy. This CDR3 reads CASSYFTGTGGFEGNQPQHF. CDR3 DNA sequence: TGTGCCAGCAGTTACTTTACCGGGACAGGGGGCTTTGAGGGCAATCAGCCCCAGCATTTT.